A selection of T cell receptor beta chains follows, all from one sample in a study of spatial heterogeneity in lung cancer. One entry per CDR3 protein, called by TCRdb with MiXCR from the 5' RACE reads. The sample yields 35,000 to 45,000 distinct CDR3 sequences, 6.5% to 9.5% seen once. This sample comprised PBMCs, obtained at follow-up. These receptor sequences come from a male donor with early-stage non-small cell lung cancer. Each CDR3 is given with its conserved first and last residue. The D gene is left open where the match is weak. Clone sizes are given selectively: once, few, many, or a class where the clone is expanded.

size	J	V	D	DNA	CDR3
many	TRBJ2-2	TRBV12-3/TRBV12-4	-	TGTGCCAGCACCGGGAGCCCCGGGGAGCTGTTTTTT	CASTGSPGELFF
many	TRBJ2-1	TRBV3-1	TRBD2	TGTGCCAGCAGCCAAACGGGACTAGCCCCCTACAATGAGCAGTTCTTC	CASSQTGLAPYNEQFF
many	TRBJ2-5	TRBV5-1	-	TGCGCCAGCAGCTTGGGGGGAACCCAAGAGACCCAGTACTTC	CASSLGGTQETQYF
many	TRBJ2-1	TRBV25-1	-	TGTGCCAGCAGTGATGGGGGGGAGCAGTTCTTC	CASSDGGEQFF
many	TRBJ2-5	TRBV24-1	-	TGTGCCACCAGTGATCCCGGACAGACCGAGACCCAGTACTTC	CATSDPGQTETQYF
few	TRBJ1-2	TRBV5-5	TRBD1	TGTGCCAGCAGCTTGGAGGCGCAGGGGGACTATGGCTACACCTTC	CASSLEAQGDYGYTF
many	TRBJ1-6	TRBV14	-	TGTGCCAGCAGCCAAGAATCCTATGGGAATTCACCCCTCCACTTT	CASSQESYGNSPLHF
-	TRBJ1-2	TRBV3-1	-	TGTGCCAGCAGCCCGTCCCGGGACATTTATGGCTACACCTTC	CASSPSRDIYGYTF
-	TRBJ2-5	TRBV4-2	TRBD2	TGTGCCAGCAGTAGGGACTACTCCATCCAGTACTTC	CASSRDYSIQYF
many	TRBJ2-5	TRBV20-1	TRBD1	TGCAGTGCCCGACGGACAGGAAGGACCCAGTACTTC	CSARRTGRTQYF
many	TRBJ2-5	TRBV20-1	TRBD2	TGCAGTGCTGGGGATCTAGCGGAAGAGACCCAGTACTTC	CSAGDLAEETQYF
many	TRBJ2-7	TRBV12-3/TRBV12-4	-	TGTGCCAGCAGTTTAAGGTGGGCAGGGGAGTCTTTTACCTACGAGCAGTACTTC	CASSLRWAGESFTYEQYF
many	TRBJ1-4	TRBV19	-	TGTGCCAGTAGTATGGCCCCAACTAATGAAAAACTGTTTTTT	CASSMAPTNEKLFF
many	TRBJ2-1	TRBV7-2	TRBD1	TGTGCCAGCAGCTCACCGGGACAGGGCCGGGGTGAGCAGTTCTTC	CASSSPGQGRGEQFF
many	TRBJ2-2	TRBV29-1	TRBD2	TGCAGCGTTGCGGGACTAGCTGGGCCGGGGAACATTTTT	CSVAGLAGPGNIF
medium-sized	TRBJ1-5	TRBV27	-	TGTGCCAGCAGGCTGGGACAATCGAATCAGCCCCAGCATTTT	CASRLGQSNQPQHF
many	TRBJ2-3	TRBV7-9	-	TGTGCCAGCAGCGTCCGCGGGGGCCCCAATCCAAACACAGATACGCAGTATTTT	CASSVRGGPNPNTDTQYF
many	TRBJ1-6	TRBV6-5	-	TGTGCCAGCAGTTACAGAGTTCCCGGGGGGCCGGCCACTAATTCACCCCTCCACTTT	CASSYRVPGGPATNSPLHF
-	TRBJ2-7	TRBV2	-	TGTGCCAGCAGTCTTCCCTACGAGCAGTACTTC	CASSLPYEQYF
many	TRBJ2-3	TRBV6-2/TRBV6-3	-	TGTGCCAGCAGCCTGGCCCTGGCAGATACGCAGTATTTT	CASSLALADTQYF
-	TRBJ2-3	TRBV20-1	TRBD1	TGCAGTGCTAAGACAGGGGGCGAGTCTAATGCGCAGTATTTT	CSAKTGGESNAQYF
few	TRBJ1-2	TRBV5-6	TRBD1	TGTGCCAGCAGCCCCCGGGACAGGGGCGCCATCTATTATGGCTACACCTTC	CASSPRDRGAIYYGYTF
many	TRBJ2-1	TRBV10-1	TRBD1	TGCGCCAGCAGTGGAGAGGAGGGACAGGGCTACAATGAGCAGTTCTTC	CASSGEEGQGYNEQFF
medium-sized	TRBJ1-5	TRBV7-2	-	TGTGCCAGCAGCTTAGGGTTAGGTCAGCCCCAGCATTTT	CASSLGLGQPQHF
many	TRBJ2-3	TRBV7-6	TRBD1	TGTGCCAGCAGCTCCTGGACAGGAGTCACAGATACGCAGTATTTT	CASSSWTGVTDTQYF
-	TRBJ2-5	TRBV3-1	TRBD2	TGTGCCAGCAGCCGACGGGGGGGCCAAGAGACCCAGTACTTC	CASSRRGGQETQYF
many	TRBJ2-7	TRBV3-1	TRBD1	TGTGCCAGCAGCCAAGAAGACAGGGGCTACGAGCAGTACTTC	CASSQEDRGYEQYF
many	TRBJ2-3	TRBV2	-	TGTGCCAGCAGGGCTACAGGGTTTTTCACAGATACGCAGTATTTT	CASRATGFFTDTQYF
many	TRBJ2-7	TRBV6-5	TRBD1	TGTGCCAGCAGTTACTCAGGACAGGGATCCTACGAGCAGTACTTC	CASSYSGQGSYEQYF
many	TRBJ2-3	TRBV5-4	-	TGTGCCAGCAGCTTGTTTGGGGGTAGCACAGATACGCAGTATTTT	CASSLFGGSTDTQYF
few	TRBJ2-1	TRBV7-3	TRBD2	TGTGCCAGCAGCTTACAAGCGGGGGTTAATTTCCACAATGAGCAGTTCTTC	CASSLQAGVNFHNEQFF
many	TRBJ2-3	TRBV2	TRBD2	TGTGCCAGCAGAGCCGGGGGGACAGATACGCAGTATTTT	CASRAGGTDTQYF
many	TRBJ2-7	TRBV3-1	-	TGTGCCAGCAGCCGACAGGACAGCTCCTACGAGCAGTACTTC	CASSRQDSSYEQYF
many	TRBJ1-1	TRBV10-2	-	TGCGCCAGCAGGACAGCTATGGAAGCTTTCTTT	CASRTAMEAFF
many	TRBJ1-4	TRBV5-1	-	TGCGCCAGCAGCTTGACAGCAACTAATGAAAAACTGTTTTTT	CASSLTATNEKLFF
many	TRBJ2-1	TRBV4-2	TRBD2	TGTGCCAGCAGCCAAGATTTACGGGGGGGCCTCAATGAGCAGTTCTTC	CASSQDLRGGLNEQFF
many	TRBJ2-2	TRBV7-2	-	TGTGCCAGCAGCTTAGAAGGCTTTTCGGCCGGGGAGCTGTTTTTT	CASSLEGFSAGELFF
-	TRBJ2-5	TRBV6-1	-	TGTGCCAGCAGTCCAAACAGGGCTCAGGAGACCCAGTACTTC	CASSPNRAQETQYF
many	TRBJ2-5	TRBV7-2	-	TGTGCCAGCAGCCAAGATCGGGAGACCCAGTACTTC	CASSQDRETQYF
many	TRBJ2-1	TRBV12-3/TRBV12-4	-	TGTGCCAGCGGTGTGGACATCTCCTACAATGAGCAGTTCTTC	CASGVDISYNEQFF
many	TRBJ2-7	TRBV6-2/TRBV6-3	-	TGTGCCAGCAGTTACGTGGGATTCTCCTACGAGCAGTACTTC	CASSYVGFSYEQYF
few	TRBJ1-3	TRBV7-6	-	TGTGCCAGCAGCAGTAATATTGGGGGCAACTCTGGAAACACCATATATTTT	CASSSNIGGNSGNTIYF
many	TRBJ2-2	TRBV24-1	-	TGTGCCACCAGTGATCAGCTCGCAGGGGAGCTGTTTTTT	CATSDQLAGELFF
-	TRBJ1-1	TRBV7-9	-	TGTGCCAGCAGCTTAGGGGCGGGGACGTCAGCTGAAGCTTTCTTT	CASSLGAGTSAEAFF
-	TRBJ2-4	TRBV14	-	TGTGCCAGCAGCCAAGGCACCAGACGGCGGGATGGCATTCAGTACTTC	CASSQGTRRRDGIQYF
many	TRBJ1-1	TRBV20-1	TRBD1	TGCAGTGCTAGAGGACAGGGGTTAGGGTTGGCTGAAGCTTTCTTT	CSARGQGLGLAEAFF
many	TRBJ2-7	TRBV7-6	TRBD1	TGTGCCAGCAGCTTGTTACAGGGGGACTCCTACGAGCAGTACTTC	CASSLLQGDSYEQYF
few	TRBJ2-3	TRBV5-1	TRBD2	TGCGCCAGCAGTCTGGCCTCCGGACTAGCGAGCGATACGCAGTATTTT	CASSLASGLASDTQYF
many	TRBJ1-4	TRBV7-2	-	TGTGCCAGCAGCTTATCCCCTAATGAAAAACTGTTTTTT	CASSLSPNEKLFF
-	TRBJ2-1	TRBV30	TRBD1	TGTGCCTGGAGTGTAGACAGGGAAATCTACAATGAGCAGTTCTTC	CAWSVDREIYNEQFF
many	TRBJ2-3	TRBV4-1	-	TGCGCCAGCAGCCAAGAGGAGGGGGCAGGGGGAGATACGCAGTATTTT	CASSQEEGAGGDTQYF
few	TRBJ2-7	TRBV13	TRBD2	TGTGCCAGCAGCTTTGGCCCCGGGACTAGCGGGGGCCGCGGAATCTACGAGCAGTACTTC	CASSFGPGTSGGRGIYEQYF
many	TRBJ2-3	TRBV11-3	-	TGTGCCAGCAGCGCTCAGGGACACACAGATACGCAGTATTTT	CASSAQGHTDTQYF
-	TRBJ2-5	TRBV29-1	-	TGCAGCGTGAAAACCCAGGCGGTGGGGCTGCAAGAGACCCAGTACTTC	CSVKTQAVGLQETQYF
many	TRBJ1-2	TRBV29-1	-	TGCAGCGAGACGAATGACGGGTATGGCTACACCTTC	CSETNDGYGYTF